The next 10 T cell receptor beta chains were all read from a single sample in a study of shared clonotypes between healthy human individuals. Assay: immunoSEQ multiplex PCR; the TCRdb copy retains only in-frame clones and omits some. The sample contains approximately 500,000 clones, 90% to 97% of which appear only once. Sequenced: naive CD4+ T cells sorted from blood. Subset noted: CD45RA+ positively selected. Receptor source: a woman in her twenties or thirties in good health.

This clone was seen a single time. DNA for the CDR3: TGTGCCAGTCTGGGGGGAGCAGCAGGGGAAGATACGCAGTATTTT. Translating it yields CASLGGAAGEDTQYF. The gene calls are TRBV19 and TRBJ2-3; D assignment may be TRBD1 or TRBD2 (6 bases each). The V and J ends lost 8 bases and 5 bases respectively, with 20 bases between them. The CDR3 loop spans 15 amino acids. The germline V gene encodes CDR1 LNHDA and CDR2 SQIVND (reference sequence).

CDR3 sequence reads: CASRSGWTGIHEQYF. The CDR3 bases are TGCGCCAGCAGATCGGGTTGGACAGGGATCCACGAGCAGTACTTC. The rearrangement uses TRBV5-1 and TRBJ2-7; TRBD1 aligns across 8 bases. The CDR3 length is 15 residues. J was trimmed by 5 bases and V by 5 bases; bases with no gene match: 12. Per the germline V gene, CDR1 is SGHRS and CDR2 is YFSETQ.

Only one count was recorded for this clone. The rearrangement links TRBV19 to TRBJ2-1; no reliable D call. Trimming took 3 bases from V and 8 from J, leaving 8 bases between them. This CDR3 contains 12 residues. CDR1 and CDR2 (germline): LNHDA, SQIVND (reference sequence). CDR3 protein: CASSMSGYEQFF. CDR3 bases: TGTGCCAGTAGTATGTCAGGCTATGAGCAGTTCTTC.

The V call is TRBV6-1, the J call TRBJ2-3; 9 nucleotides match TRBD2. Looked up from germline, CDR1 is MNHNS and CDR2 is SASEGT. V lost 5 bases and J lost 2; bases outside the gene matches: 8. This CDR3 region has 16 residues. DNA for the CDR3: TGTGCCAGCAGTAAAGGGACTAGCCGACCCACAGATACGCAGTATTTT. This encodes CASSKGTSRPTDTQYF.

This chain joins TRBV7-8 and TRBJ2-7, with 7 positions matching TRBD1. Germline V gene sequence: CDR1 SGHVS, CDR2 FQNEAQ. The CDR3 runs to 15 residues. The ends lost 1 base at V and 4 bases at J; junction bases unmatched: 7. CDR3 residues: CASSLESGGFYEQYF. CDR3 coding DNA: TGTGCCAGCAGCTTAGAGTCAGGGGGTTTTTACGAGCAGTACTTC.

The chain is built from TRBV4-2 and TRBJ2-7; the match to TRBD1 covers 7 bases. CDR3 length: 14 residues. With 6 bases clipped from V and 7 bases from J, the junction kept 12 bases outside the gene matches. The germline V gene has CDR1 LGHNA and CDR2 YNFKEQ. CDR3 sequence: CASRSGQFDPEQYF. CDR3 nucleotides: TGTGCCAGCAGATCGGGACAGTTCGACCCGGAGCAGTACTTC.

The CDR3 here is CASSLAGTGNYGYTF. CDR3 nucleotide sequence: TGTGCCAGCAGCTTGGCCGGGACAGGGAACTATGGCTACACCTTC. This chain joins TRBV5-6 and TRBJ1-2, with TRBD1 identical over 9 bases. The germline gives CDR1 SGHDT, CDR2 YYEEEE. This CDR3 contains 15 residues. Trimming cost V 0 bases and J 2 bases; bases outside gene matches: 2.

The chain combines TRBV30 with TRBJ1-5; D call uncertain. The V end lost 2 bases, the J end lost 0 bases, and 29 bases lay between the germline ends. CDR1 is GTSNPN, CDR2 SVGIG, per germline (reference sequence). The CDR3 has 21 amino acids. CDR3 nucleotides: TGTGCCTGGAGTCCATCGACGCCTAGTGACATCCCGGCTTATAGCAATCAGCCCCAGCATTTT. It encodes CAWSPSTPSDIPAYSNQPQHF.

As for this clone: The same CDR3 is also encoded by other DNA sequences in this sample. The chain combines TRBV28 with TRBJ1-2, with TRBD1 matching 9 bases. CDR1 and CDR2 (germline): MDHEN, SYDVKM. This CDR3 has 13 amino acids. V trimming: 10 bases; J trimming: 6 bases; junction bases outside the gene matches: 9. The CDR3 spells CATRTGVSDGYTF. The CDR3 DNA reads as TGTGCCACACGGACAGGGGTAAGCGATGGCTACACCTTC.

The chain couples TRBV9 to TRBJ1-3, with TRBD1 matching 8 bases. V gave up 5 bases and J gave up 5 bases; unmatched junction bases: 12. This CDR3 has 16 amino acids. Germline values: CDR1 SGDLS, CDR2 YYNGEE. The CDR3 nucleotides read TGTGCCAGCAGGCCGGGACAGGTTTCTTTTAGAAACACCATATATTTT. Protein product: CASRPGQVSFRNTIYF. Filled out from reference TRBV9 and TRBJ1-3, the complete variable domain reads DSGVTQTPKHLITATGQRVTLRCSPRSGDLSVYWYQQSLDQGLQFLIQYYNGEERAKGNILERFSAQQFPDLHSELNLSSLELGDSALYFCASRPGQVSFRNTIYFGEGSWLTVV.